These 24 T cell receptor beta chains share one sample of origin, sequenced in a study of shared clonotypes between healthy human individuals (dated by TCRdb to 2020 to 2022). The library was built by means of the immunoSEQ multiplex PCR assay. TCRdb mirrors the immuneACCESS table, restricted to in-frame sequences. Some clones are absent from its copies; in checked studies, under half trace to an unresolved V gene, and the reason for the others is unknown. This sample comprises around 600,000 clones, roughly 95% of them detected only once. Clones ranked in the top ten supply over 0.1% of the sample. CD8 naive samples were obtained by positive selection for CCR7 among CD45RO-negative cells, yielding a CD45RA+CCR7+ population from which TemRA cells were excluded. Sequenced input: naive CD8+ T cells sorted from blood. This sample's cell subset or site label indicates: CD45RA+CCR7+. These TCRs come from a woman in her 30s in good health.

V usage is TRBV20-1 and J usage is TRBJ2-7; D might be TRBD1 (6 bases). Germline V CDR1 and CDR2: DFQATT, SNEGSKA (reference sequence). Trimming removed 2 bases at V and 7 bases at J, with 6 bases between. This CDR3 spans 10 amino acids. CDR3 coding DNA: TGCAGTGCTAGACAGGGGGAGCAGTACTTC. The encoded protein is CSARQGEQYF.

The rearrangement uses TRBV19 and TRBJ2-7; 11 bases are shared with TRBD1. Germline CDR1 is LNHDA and CDR2 is SQIVND (reference sequence). Trimming took 3 bases from V and 3 from J; bases not matched to a gene: 7. This CDR3 has 16 amino acids. DNA for the CDR3: TGTGCCAGTAGTATGGGGTCGGGGACAGGGGGCTACGAGCAGTACTTC. Its protein is CASSMGSGTGGYEQYF.

The chain couples TRBV7-9 to TRBJ1-1; the D is unclear. The CDR3 is made up of 11 amino acids. Trimming took 1 base from V and 11 from J, leaving 8 bases between them. CDR1 and CDR2 from the germline V gene are SEHNR and FQNEAQ (reference sequence). CDR3 loop: CASSLGRAAFF. The CDR3 nucleotides read TGTGCCAGCAGCTTAGGAAGGGCGGCTTTCTTT.

The rearrangement uses TRBV4-2 and TRBJ2-2; no firm D call. Germline lookup yields CDR1 LGHNA and CDR2 YNFKEQ. This CDR3 contains 13 residues. Between the trimmed V and J ends, which lost 4 bases and 3 bases, there was a span of 6 bases. Here the CDR3 DNA reads TGTGCCAGCAGCCTCCTATACACCGGGGAGCTGTTTTTT. This translates into CASSLLYTGELFF.

The V and J genes are TRBV19 and TRBJ1-2; no reliable D call. Trimming removed 7 bases from V and 3 bases from J, with 12 bases in between. Germline-derived CDR1 and CDR2 are LNHDA and SQIVND (reference sequence). The length of the CDR3 is 13 residues. Written as DNA, the CDR3 is TGTGCCAGTACCCGATTAGGAGACTATGGCTACACCTTC. This gives the protein CASTRLGDYGYTF.

The chain has TRBV11-3 and TRBJ2-5; no clear D. Between the trimmed V and J ends, which lost 2 bases and 4 bases, there was a span of 8 bases. CDR1 is SGHNT, CDR2 YENEEA, per germline. This CDR3 has 13 amino acids. CDR3 protein: CASSLNYGETQYF. CDR3 sequence (DNA): TGTGCCAGCAGCTTAAACTATGGAGAGACCCAGTACTTC. Supplemented by reference TRBV11-3 and TRBJ2-5, the full variable domain reads EAGVVQSPRYKIIEKKQPVAFWCNPISGHNTLYWYLQNLGQGPELLIRYENEEAVDDSQLPKDRFSAERLKGVDSTLKIQPAELGDSAVYLCASSLNYGETQYFGPGTRLLVL.

This rearrangement joins TRBV19 to TRBJ2-1; D not resolved. Per germline, CDR1 LNHDA and CDR2 SQIVND (reference sequence). Trimming removed 3 bases at V and 0 bases at J, with 9 bases between. The length of the CDR3 is 15 residues. This chain's CDR3 is CASSIWASSYNEQFF. CDR3 nucleotides: TGTGCCAGTAGTATCTGGGCTAGCTCCTACAATGAGCAGTTCTTC.

This chain links TRBV28 with TRBJ1-5, with unresolved D. Germline V gene data show CDR1 as MDHEN and CDR2 as SYDVKM. This CDR3 is built from 13 residues. Trimming removed 2 bases from V and 4 bases from J, with 6 bases in between. CDR3 nucleotide sequence: TGTGCCAGCAGTTTAGCCATAAATCAGCCCCAGCATTTT. Its protein product is CASSLAINQPQHF.

The chain couples TRBV28 to TRBJ2-1; 12 bases line up with TRBD2. There are 15 residues in the CDR3. Looked up from germline, CDR1 is MDHEN and CDR2 is SYDVKM. With V trimmed by 4 bases and J by 4 bases, 2 bases remained unmatched. This CDR3 is CASSSGLAGYNEQFF. The CDR3, as DNA: TGTGCCAGCAGTTCTGGACTAGCGGGGTACAATGAGCAGTTCTTC.

This chain joins TRBV19 and TRBJ1-4; TRBD1 matches 7 bases. Germline loops: CDR1 LNHDA, CDR2 SQIVND (reference sequence). Trimming cost V 10 bases and J 8 bases; bases outside gene matches: 10. This CDR3 comprises 13 residues. The CDR3 sequence: CATNPGGFEKLFF. The DNA of the CDR3 is TGTGCCACAAACCCAGGGGGTTTCGAAAAACTGTTTTTT.

This chain connects TRBV9 to TRBJ2-1, with 11 bases identical to TRBD1. CDR1 is SGDLS and CDR2 is YYNGEE in the germline V gene. With V trimmed by 2 bases and J by 8 bases, 6 bases remained unmatched. The CDR3 extends over 15 amino acids. CDR3 loop: CASSVGTGGLHEQFF. CDR3 nucleotide sequence: TGTGCCAGCAGCGTCGGGACAGGGGGGCTTCATGAGCAGTTCTTC.

The chain carries TRBV30 and TRBJ2-7; D is undetermined. CDR3 size: 14 residues. Germline V gives CDR1 GTSNPN, CDR2 SVGIG (reference sequence). Trimming cost V 0 bases and J 0 bases, with 9 bases left between them. The CDR3 coding sequence is TGTGCCTGGAGTGTTAATCAACTCTCCTACGAGCAGTACTTC. This sequence encodes CAWSVNQLSYEQYF.

The chain combines TRBV19 with TRBJ1-1, with D possibly being TRBD1 (5 bases). This CDR3 spans 14 amino acids. V was pared by 7 bases and J by 2 bases, with 14 bases between. Germline V gives CDR1 LNHDA, CDR2 SQIVND (reference sequence). DNA for the CDR3: TGTGCCAGTACCCCGGGACCGATCAACACTGAAGCTTTCTTT. This gives the protein CASTPGPINTEAFF. The variable domain in full, completed from reference TRBV19 and TRBJ1-1, reads DGGITQSPKYLFRKEGQNVTLSCEQNLNHDAMYWYRQDPGQGLRLIYYSQIVNDFQKGDIAEGYSVSREKKESFPLTVTSAQKNPTAFYLCASTPGPINTEAFFGQGTRLTVV.

The genes are TRBV5-8 and TRBJ2-7, with D unclear. The germline V gene encodes CDR1 SGHTS and CDR2 YDEGEE. The length of the CDR3 is 12 residues. CDR3 region: CAHTARLYEQYF. DNA for the CDR3: TGTGCTCATACTGCCCGGCTCTACGAGCAGTACTTC.

The chain links TRBV23-1 to TRBJ1-2; D is unclear. TRBV23-1 counts as an open reading frame of uncertain function. The CDR3 is 14 residues long. V was cut by 2 bases and J by 4 bases, with 11 bases left in between. The CDR3 reads CASSQVWASYGYTF. The CDR3, as DNA: TGCGCCAGCAGTCAAGTATGGGCCAGCTATGGCTACACCTTC.

This clone has a single count. This rearrangement joins TRBV7-9 to TRBJ2-2; 7 nucleotides agree with TRBD1. The CDR3 covers 15 residues. J lost 1 base, V lost 3 bases, and 2 bases had no gene match. Germline loops: CDR1 SEHNR, CDR2 FQNEAQ (reference sequence). CDR3 residues: CASSLDRMNTGELFF. CDR3 DNA: TGTGCCAGCAGCTTGGACAGGATGAACACCGGGGAGCTGTTTTTT.

The gene calls are TRBV10-1 and TRBJ2-7, with TRBD2 as a possible D gene (5 bases). The CDR3 loop spans 15 amino acids. Per the germline V gene, CDR1 is WNHNN and CDR2 is SYGVQD (reference sequence). V dropped 0 bases and J dropped 3 bases, with 12 bases sitting between them. The CDR3 coding sequence is TGCGCCAGCAGTGAGTCGAGCGGAGGCTTCTACGAGCAGTACTTC. Translating gives CASSESSGGFYEQYF.

In this sample, this clone turned up once. Written as DNA, the CDR3 is TGTGCCAGCAGTTACTCGATGTCAGTGAACACTGAAGCTTTCTTT. Translating gives CASSYSMSVNTEAFF. The chain combines TRBV6-6 with TRBJ1-1; D gene unclear. Trimming cost V 0 bases and J 0 bases, with 8 bases left between them. This CDR3 region has 15 residues. Germline lookup yields CDR1 MNHNY and CDR2 SVGAGI (reference sequence).

The V gene is TRBV29-1, the J gene TRBJ1-2; maybe TRBD1 (6 bases). V gave up 3 bases and J gave up 7 bases, with 15 bases separating them. Germline V gene data show CDR1 as SQVTM and CDR2 as ANQGSEA. The CDR3 has 13 residues. CDR3 sequence: CSVESSGGGGYTF. In nucleotides, the CDR3 is TGCAGCGTTGAGTCTTCGGGGGGCGGTGGCTACACCTTC.

The rearrangement uses TRBV11-2 and TRBJ2-5, with 7 bases fitting TRBD1. The J call may be in error: the DNA end matches TRBJ2-7 better. CDR3 size: 14 residues. Germline V gene data show CDR1 as SGHAT and CDR2 as FQNNGV. The DNA for the CDR3 is TGTGCCAGCAGCTTAGTAACAGGGGCCTACGAGCAGTACTTC. Its protein is CASSLVTGAYEQYF.

In nucleotides, the CDR3 is TGTGCCAGCAGTGAAAGGACTAGCGGGAGTTTCGTCGAGCAGTACTTC. This gives the protein CASSERTSGSFVEQYF. The gene calls are TRBV6-1 and TRBJ2-7; 13 bases are shared with TRBD2. The CDR3 extends over 16 amino acids. J lost 6 bases, V lost 2 bases, and 7 bases had no gene match. Germline assignment: CDR1 MNHNS and CDR2 SASEGT.

The chain combines TRBV15 with TRBJ2-4; possible D gene TRBD2, 6 bases. CDR1 is LNHNV, CDR2 YYDKDF, per germline (reference sequence). The CDR3 runs to 16 residues. Trimming removed 0 bases from V and 2 bases from J, with 11 bases in between. The CDR3: CATSRDLGTSKNIQYF. The CDR3 DNA reads as TGTGCCACCAGCAGAGACCTCGGGACTTCCAAAAACATTCAGTACTTC.

This clone was counted a single time. The chain recombines TRBV11-2 with TRBJ2-7; D may be TRBD2 (5 bases). Trimming removed 10 bases at V and 3 bases at J, with 16 bases between. The CDR3 sequence is 13 residues long. From germline, CDR1 is SGHAT and CDR2 FQNNGV. CDR3 protein: CATSHGRLYEQYF. In DNA form, the CDR3 reads TGTGCCACTAGCCACGGGCGCCTCTACGAGCAGTACTTC.

As for this clone: The sample carries other DNA sequences with the same CDR3. The chain has TRBV20-1 and TRBJ2-7; unclear D gene. Trimming took 0 bases from V and 4 from J, leaving 4 bases between them. This CDR3 is built from 11 residues. CDR1 DFQATT and CDR2 SNEGSKA come from the germline V gene (reference sequence). CDR3 sequence (DNA): TGCAGTGCTAGAGACGCGTACGAGCAGTACTTC. This sequence encodes CSARDAYEQYF.